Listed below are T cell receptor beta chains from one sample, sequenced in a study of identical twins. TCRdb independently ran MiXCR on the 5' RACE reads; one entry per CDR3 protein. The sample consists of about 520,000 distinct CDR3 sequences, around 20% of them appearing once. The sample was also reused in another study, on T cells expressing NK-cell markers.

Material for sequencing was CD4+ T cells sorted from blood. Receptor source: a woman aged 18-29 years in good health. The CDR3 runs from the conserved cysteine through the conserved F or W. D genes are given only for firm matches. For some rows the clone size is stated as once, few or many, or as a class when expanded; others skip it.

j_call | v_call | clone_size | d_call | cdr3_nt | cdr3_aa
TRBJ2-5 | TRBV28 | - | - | TGTGCCAGCAGTTTGAGTGTCGGTGCCCAGTACTTC | CASSLSVGAQYF
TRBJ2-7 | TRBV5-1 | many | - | TGCGCCAGCAGCCCCGGACAGAGGAACTTAAAGTACGAGCAGTACTTC | CASSPGQRNLKYEQYF
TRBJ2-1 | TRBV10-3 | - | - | TGTGCCATCAGTGAGCCTACCCAAGATAATGAGCAGTTCTTC | CAISEPTQDNEQFF
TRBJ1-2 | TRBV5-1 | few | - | TGCGCCAGCAGCTTGGCTCTGACAGACAACTATGGCTACACCTTC | CASSLALTDNYGYTF
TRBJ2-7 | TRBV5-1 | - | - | TGCGCCAGCAGCTTGAGGGCTGGCTCCTACGAGCAGTACTTC | CASSLRAGSYEQYF
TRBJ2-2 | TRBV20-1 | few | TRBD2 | TGCAGTGCTAGAGATCGGCTAGCGGGAGAGACCGGGGAGCTGTTTTTT | CSARDRLAGETGELFF
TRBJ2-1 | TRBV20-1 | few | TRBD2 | TGCAGTGCCAGGGGACTAGCGGGACAGCAGTTCTTC | CSARGLAGQQFF
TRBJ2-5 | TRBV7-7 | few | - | TGTGCTAGCAGCCAGTCCGTCGGGACCCAGTACTTC | CASSQSVGTQYF
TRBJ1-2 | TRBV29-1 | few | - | TGCAGCGGCCAAGGGGGAGATGGCTACACCTTC | CSGQGGDGYTF
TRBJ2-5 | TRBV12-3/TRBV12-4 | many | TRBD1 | TGTGCCAGCAGACGGACAGGGGTTGAGACCCAGTACTTC | CASRRTGVETQYF
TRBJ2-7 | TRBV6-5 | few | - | TGTGCCAGCAGTTACTCTTTTTGGGACTCCTACGAGCAGTACTTC | CASSYSFWDSYEQYF